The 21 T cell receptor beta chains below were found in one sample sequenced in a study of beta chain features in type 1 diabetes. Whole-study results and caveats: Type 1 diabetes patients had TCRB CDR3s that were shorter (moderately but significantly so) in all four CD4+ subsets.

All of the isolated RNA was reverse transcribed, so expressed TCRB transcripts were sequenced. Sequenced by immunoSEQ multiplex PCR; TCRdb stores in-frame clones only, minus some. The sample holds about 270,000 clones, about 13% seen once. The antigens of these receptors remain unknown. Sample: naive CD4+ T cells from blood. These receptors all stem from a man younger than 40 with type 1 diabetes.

CDR3 residues: CASSPSGSTDTQYF. CDR3 in DNA: TGTGCCAGCAGCCCTAGCGGGAGCACAGATACGCAGTATTTT. The rearrangement links TRBV11-3 to TRBJ2-3; TRBD2 matches at 8 bases. Per germline, CDR1 SGHNT and CDR2 YENEEA. CDR3 length: 14 amino acids. The junction had 1 base not matched to a gene; V was cut back by 5 bases and J by 0 bases.

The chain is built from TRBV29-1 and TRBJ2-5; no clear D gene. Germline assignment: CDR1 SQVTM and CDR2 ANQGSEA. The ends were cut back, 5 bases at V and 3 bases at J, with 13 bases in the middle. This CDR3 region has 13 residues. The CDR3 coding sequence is TGCAGCGTTCAGGATACCGCTAAAGAGACCCAGTACTTC. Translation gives CSVQDTAKETQYF.

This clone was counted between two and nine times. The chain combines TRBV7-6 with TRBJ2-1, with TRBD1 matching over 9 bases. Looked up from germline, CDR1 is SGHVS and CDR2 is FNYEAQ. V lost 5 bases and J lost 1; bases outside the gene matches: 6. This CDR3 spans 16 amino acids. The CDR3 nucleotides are TGTGCCAGCAGCCAAACGGGACAGGGATCCTACAATGAGCAGTTCTTC. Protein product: CASSQTGQGSYNEQFF. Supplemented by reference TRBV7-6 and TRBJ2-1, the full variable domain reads GAGVSQSPRYKVTKRGQDVALRCDPISGHVSLYWYRQALGQGPEFLTYFNYEAQQDKSGLPNDRFSAERPEGSISTLTIQRTEQRDSAMYRCASSQTGQGSYNEQFFGPGTRLTVL.

This CDR3 reads CASSLPPWRGPTNEKLFF. In DNA, the CDR3 is TGTGCCAGCAGCCTACCACCGTGGAGGGGGCCAACTAATGAAAAACTGTTTTTT. The chain uses TRBV14 and TRBJ1-4; TRBD1 matches at 7 bases. Germline CDR1 reads SGHDN; CDR2 reads FVKESK. Losses at the gene ends were 4 bases for V and 0 bases for J; bases not matched to a gene: 11. The length of the CDR3 is 18 residues.

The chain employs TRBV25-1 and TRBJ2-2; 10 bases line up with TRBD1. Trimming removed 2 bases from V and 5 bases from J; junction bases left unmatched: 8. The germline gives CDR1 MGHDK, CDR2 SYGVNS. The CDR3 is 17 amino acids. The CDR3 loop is CASSEVGQGVRTGELFF. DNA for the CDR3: TGTGCCAGCAGTGAAGTAGGACAGGGGGTCAGGACCGGGGAGCTGTTTTTT.

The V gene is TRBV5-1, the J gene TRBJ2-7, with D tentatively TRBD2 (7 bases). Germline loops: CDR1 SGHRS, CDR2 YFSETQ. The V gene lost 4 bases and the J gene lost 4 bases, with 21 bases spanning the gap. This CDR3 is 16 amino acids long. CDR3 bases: TGCGCCAGCAGCCCGGGGGGCGGGAGACGACGGTACGAGCAGTACTTC. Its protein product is CASSPGGGRRRYEQYF.

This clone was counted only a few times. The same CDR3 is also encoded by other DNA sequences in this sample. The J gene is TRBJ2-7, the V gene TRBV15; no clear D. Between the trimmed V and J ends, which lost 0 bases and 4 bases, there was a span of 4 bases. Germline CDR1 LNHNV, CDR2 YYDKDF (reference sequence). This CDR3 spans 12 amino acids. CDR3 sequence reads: CATSRDGYEQYF. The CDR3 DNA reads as TGTGCCACCAGCAGAGACGGGTACGAGCAGTACTTC.

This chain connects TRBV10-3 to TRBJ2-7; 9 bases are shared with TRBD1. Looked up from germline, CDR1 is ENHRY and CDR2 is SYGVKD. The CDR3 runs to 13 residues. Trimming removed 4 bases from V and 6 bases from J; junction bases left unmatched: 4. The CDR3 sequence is CAISVRDRVEQYF. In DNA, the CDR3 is TGTGCCATCAGTGTTCGGGACAGGGTCGAGCAGTACTTC.

The chain's CDR3 is CASSPEGSSYEQYF. The CDR3 region has the DNA TGTGCCAGCTCACCAGAGGGTAGCTCCTACGAGCAGTACTTC. The rearrangement joins TRBV18 to TRBJ2-7; D possibly corresponds to TRBD2 (5 bases). Trimming stripped 2 bases from V and 0 bases from J, with 8 bases between. The germline V gene has CDR1 KGHSH and CDR2 LQKENI. The CDR3 has 14 residues.

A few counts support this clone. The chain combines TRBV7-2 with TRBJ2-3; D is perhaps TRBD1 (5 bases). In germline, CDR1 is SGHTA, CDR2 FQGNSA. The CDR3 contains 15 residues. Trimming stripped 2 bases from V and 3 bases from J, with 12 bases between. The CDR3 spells CASSLKQGRTDTQYF. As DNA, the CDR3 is TGTGCCAGCAGCTTAAAGCAGGGTAGGACAGATACGCAGTATTTT.

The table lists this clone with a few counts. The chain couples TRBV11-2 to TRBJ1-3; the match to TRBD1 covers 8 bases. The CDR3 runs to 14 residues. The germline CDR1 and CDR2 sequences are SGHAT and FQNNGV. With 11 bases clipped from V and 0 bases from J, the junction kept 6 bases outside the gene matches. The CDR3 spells CAGGQGHSGNTIYF. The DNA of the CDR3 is TGTGCCGGCGGACAGGGCCACTCTGGAAACACCATATATTTT. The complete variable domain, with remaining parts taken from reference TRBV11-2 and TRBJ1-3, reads EAGVAQSPRYKIIEKRQSVAFWCNPISGHATLYWYQQILGQGPKLLIQFQNNGVVDDSQLPKDRFSAERLKGVDSTLKIQPAKLEDSAVYLCAGGQGHSGNTIYFGEGSWLTVV.

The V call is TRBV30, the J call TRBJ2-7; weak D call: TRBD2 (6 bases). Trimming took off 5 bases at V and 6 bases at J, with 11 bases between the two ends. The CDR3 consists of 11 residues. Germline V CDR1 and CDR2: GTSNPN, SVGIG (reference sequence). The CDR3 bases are TGTGCCTGGGGGAGGACAACCGAGCAGTACTTC. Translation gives CAWGRTTEQYF.

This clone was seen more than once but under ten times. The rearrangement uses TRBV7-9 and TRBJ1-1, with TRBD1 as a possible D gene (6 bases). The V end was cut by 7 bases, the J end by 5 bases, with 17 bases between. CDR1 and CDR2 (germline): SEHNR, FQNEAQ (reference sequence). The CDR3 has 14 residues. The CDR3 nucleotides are TGTGCCAGCAACCCAGGGGCAGGGAATACTGAAGCTTTCTTT. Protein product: CASNPGAGNTEAFF. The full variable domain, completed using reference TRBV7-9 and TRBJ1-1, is DTGVSQNPRHKITKRGQNVTFRCDPISEHNRLYWYRQTLGQGPEFLTYFQNEAQLEKSRLLSDRFSAERPKGSFSTLEIQRTEQGDSAMYLCASNPGAGNTEAFFGQGTRLTVV.

The CDR3 nucleotides are TGTGCCAGCAGTTTTCCCACAGCGGGCGTCCCTGGGAAACTGTTTTTT. Translating gives CASSFPTAGVPGKLFF. This rearrangement joins TRBV28 to TRBJ1-4; D is unclear. Trimming pared 3 bases from V and 11 bases from J, leaving 22 bases between. Per the germline V gene, CDR1 is MDHEN and CDR2 is SYDVKM. There are 16 residues in the CDR3.

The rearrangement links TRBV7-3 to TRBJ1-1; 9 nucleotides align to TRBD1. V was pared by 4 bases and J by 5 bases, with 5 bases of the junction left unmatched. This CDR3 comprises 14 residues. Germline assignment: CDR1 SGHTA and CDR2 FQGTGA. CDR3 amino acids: CASSSTGGRTEAFF. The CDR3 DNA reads TGTGCCAGCAGCTCGACAGGGGGGCGAACTGAAGCTTTCTTT.

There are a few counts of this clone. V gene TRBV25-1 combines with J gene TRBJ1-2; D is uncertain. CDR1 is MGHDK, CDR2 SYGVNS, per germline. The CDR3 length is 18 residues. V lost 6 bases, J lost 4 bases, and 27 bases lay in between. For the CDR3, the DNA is TGTGCCAGCAGGGAGGGAGGAGACACAGTCGGATCCATCTATGGCTACACCTTC. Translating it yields CASREGGDTVGSIYGYTF.

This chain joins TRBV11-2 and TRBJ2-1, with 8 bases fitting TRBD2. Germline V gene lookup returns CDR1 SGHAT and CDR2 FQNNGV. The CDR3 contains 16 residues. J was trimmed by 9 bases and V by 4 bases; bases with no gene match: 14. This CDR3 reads CASSSILAAGASEQFF. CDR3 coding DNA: TGTGCCAGCAGCTCGATACTAGCGGCGGGGGCTAGTGAGCAGTTCTTC.

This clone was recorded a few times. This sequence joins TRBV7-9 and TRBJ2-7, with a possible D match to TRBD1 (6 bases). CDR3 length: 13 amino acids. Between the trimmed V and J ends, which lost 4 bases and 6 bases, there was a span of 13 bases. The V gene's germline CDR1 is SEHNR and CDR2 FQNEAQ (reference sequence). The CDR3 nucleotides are TGTGCCAGCAGCTCATCAGGGGCAGGCGAGCAGTACTTC. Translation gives CASSSSGAGEQYF.

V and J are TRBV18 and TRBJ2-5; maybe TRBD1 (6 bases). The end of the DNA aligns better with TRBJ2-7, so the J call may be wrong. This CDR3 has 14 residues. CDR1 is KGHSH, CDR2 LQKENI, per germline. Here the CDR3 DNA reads TGTGCCAGCTCACCACCCGGACAGTCCTACGAGCAGTACTTC. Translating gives CASSPPGQSYEQYF.

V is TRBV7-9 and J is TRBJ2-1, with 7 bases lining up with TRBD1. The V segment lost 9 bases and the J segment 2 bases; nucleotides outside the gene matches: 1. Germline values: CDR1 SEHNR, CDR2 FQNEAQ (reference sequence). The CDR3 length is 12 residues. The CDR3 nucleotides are TGTGCCAGGCAGGGGGCCTACAATGAGCAGTTCTTC. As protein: CARQGAYNEQFF.

The CDR3 loop is CSVEFGTSGYNEQFF. CDR3 nucleotides: TGCAGCGTTGAGTTTGGGACTAGCGGCTACAATGAGCAGTTCTTC. The rearrangement links TRBV29-1 to TRBJ2-1; the match to TRBD2 covers 11 bases. CDR3 size: 15 residues. After removal of 3 bases from V and 3 bases from J, the junction contained 4 bases not matched to a gene. Germline V gene lookup returns CDR1 SQVTM and CDR2 ANQGSEA.